This T cell receptor beta chain derives from a study of identical twins' blood T cells. Trimming stripped 7 bases from V and 1 base from J, with 10 bases between. This CDR3 has 13 amino acids. Germline values: CDR1 LNHDA, CDR2 SQIVND (reference sequence). The sample holds a few counts of this clonotype. Sample barcodes were added at both library ends during cDNA synthesis. TCRdb ran MiXCR on the 5' RACE reads and lists one entry per CDR3 protein. The table has hundreds of thousands of distinct CDR3 sequences, over 25% seen once. The receptor was isolated from a woman aged 18-49 years in good health. The rearrangement uses TRBV19 and TRBJ1-1; possible D gene TRBD1, 5 bases. Sequencing used PBMCs. Here the CDR3 reads CASMGRTNTEAFF. The CDR3 DNA reads as TGTGCCAGTATGGGACGGACGAACACTGAAGCTTTCTTT.